A single sample gave rise to the 18 T cell receptor beta chains below, sequenced in a study of CD8+ T cells in alopecia areata. Treatment of the sample: oral pan-JAK inhibitor, 5-10 mg twice daily. As the sequencing template, cDNA was produced by extracting RNA and reverse transcribing it. Clones were sequenced by immunoSEQ multiplex PCR, and TCRdb holds only the in-frame ones, with some missing. The table has over 150,000 clones, 45% to 65% seen once; the top ten hold less than 3.5%. This specimen consisted of CD4+ T cells sorted from blood, obtained at week 4, from a patient treated with tofacitinib. The receptors here all came from a human donor with alopecia areata.

CDR3 amino acids: CSRPAPQHF. The CDR3 DNA sequence: TGCAGCCGCCCCGCGCCCCAGCATTTT. V usage is TRBV29-1 and J usage is TRBJ1-5; D unclear. The CDR3 has 9 residues. Between the trimmed V and J ends, which lost 8 bases and 9 bases, there was a span of 8 bases. Germline CDR1 reads SQVTM; CDR2 reads ANQGSEA.

The chain links TRBV7-2 to TRBJ2-7; 9 bases are shared with TRBD2. Germline CDR1 SGHTA, CDR2 FQGNSA. This CDR3 region has 16 residues. After removal of 1 base from V and 0 bases from J, the junction contained 4 bases not matched to a gene. DNA of the CDR3: TGTGCCAGCAGCTTAGAAGGGACTAGCCGCTCCTACGAGCAGTACTTC. Residues: CASSLEGTSRSYEQYF.

J is TRBJ1-2 and V is TRBV9; D is unresolved. Trimming left V 4 bases short and J 0 bases short, with 7 bases between. The CDR3 contains 13 residues. Per the germline V gene, CDR1 is SGDLS and CDR2 is YYNGEE. The CDR3 DNA follows: TGTGCCAGCAGCCTAACCGCTAACTATGGCTACACCTTC. It specifies CASSLTANYGYTF. The whole variable domain, filled in from reference TRBV9 and TRBJ1-2, reads DSGVTQTPKHLITATGQRVTLRCSPRSGDLSVYWYQQSLDQGLQFLIQYYNGEERAKGNILERFSAQQFPDLHSELNLSSLELGDSALYFCASSLTANYGYTFGSGTRLTVV.

The chain recombines TRBV4-1 with TRBJ1-1; tentative D call: TRBD1 (5 bases). This CDR3 contains 15 residues. Germline CDR1 and CDR2: MGHRA and YSYEKL. Trimming stripped 5 bases from V and 0 bases from J, with 13 bases between. For the CDR3, the DNA is TGCGCCAGCAGCGAAACCCGGGGCTTGAACACTGAAGCTTTCTTT. It is translated as CASSETRGLNTEAFF.

This clone has more than one count but fewer than ten. This chain connects TRBV6-1 to TRBJ1-1; D is ambiguous. The germline gives CDR1 MNHNS, CDR2 SASEGT. The CDR3 is 12 residues long. V lost 7 bases, J lost 5 bases, and 11 bases lay in between. The CDR3 DNA is TGTGCCAGCACTGGGGTGTGGACTGAAGCTTTCTTT. Translation: CASTGVWTEAFF.

The chain couples TRBV30 to TRBJ2-5, with a tentative D call TRBD2 (5 bases). The V gene's germline CDR1 is GTSNPN and CDR2 SVGIG (reference sequence). The CDR3 extends over 9 amino acids. V dropped 8 bases and J dropped 5 bases, with 6 bases sitting between them. The CDR3 reads CAPGETQYF. The CDR3 coding sequence is TGTGCCCCGGGGGAGACCCAGTACTTC.

The V gene is TRBV7-2, the J gene TRBJ1-2, with unresolved D. Deletions cut 1 base from V and 7 bases from J, with 7 bases between. The germline V gene has CDR1 SGHTA and CDR2 FQGNSA. The CDR3 contains 12 residues. CDR3 region: CASSLEWGGYTF. CDR3 bases: TGTGCCAGCAGCTTAGAGTGGGGTGGCTACACCTTC.

This clone was seen just once. Different DNA sequences within this sample yield the same CDR3. The chain joins TRBV2 to TRBJ2-5; D is unclear. V was pared by 5 bases and J by 1 base, with 2 bases between. Germline V gene lookup returns CDR1 SNHLY and CDR2 FYNNEI. The CDR3 runs 11 residues. This chain's CDR3 is CASSSQETQYF. Here the CDR3 DNA reads TGTGCCAGCAGTTCCCAAGAGACCCAGTACTTC.

The V and J genes are TRBV20-1 and TRBJ2-3; no definite D call. The CDR3 contains 10 residues. Germline loops: CDR1 DFQATT, CDR2 SNEGSKA (reference sequence). V lost 5 bases and J 6 bases, leaving 6 bases between the germline ends. CDR3 in amino acids: CSASSDTQYF. The DNA of the CDR3 is TGCAGTGCTTCGTCGGATACGCAGTATTTT.

This chain joins TRBV29-1 and TRBJ2-2, with D possibly being TRBD2 (6 bases). In germline, CDR1 is SQVTM, CDR2 ANQGSEA. This CDR3 has 13 residues. V lost 7 bases to trimming and J lost 2 bases, with 11 bases between them. The CDR3 protein is CSAGLSNTGELFF. CDR3 DNA: TGCAGCGCGGGACTGAGTAACACCGGGGAGCTGTTTTTT.

This rearrangement joins TRBV4-1 to TRBJ1-1; D is perhaps TRBD1 (6 bases). Germline CDR1 and CDR2: MGHRA and YSYEKL. Trimming took off 8 bases at V and 1 base at J, with 17 bases between the two ends. CDR3 length: 15 amino acids. The CDR3 protein is CASSAPGTQNTEAFF. As DNA, the CDR3 is TGCGCCAGCTCCGCCCCCGGGACACAGAACACTGAAGCTTTCTTT.

V is TRBV2 and J is TRBJ1-1; D uncertain. CDR1 and CDR2 from the germline V gene are SNHLY and FYNNEI. Trimming shortened V by 1 base and J by 6 bases, and 12 bases separated the two germline ends. This CDR3 region has 14 residues. The CDR3 loop is CASSEDRTVAEAFF. CDR3 DNA: TGTGCCAGCAGTGAAGATCGGACGGTGGCTGAAGCTTTCTTT.

This clone showed up just once. V and J are TRBV29-1 and TRBJ2-1; maybe TRBD1 (6 bases). Germline V gives CDR1 SQVTM, CDR2 ANQGSEA. Trimming stripped 4 bases from V and 12 bases from J, with 13 bases between. The length of the CDR3 is 11 residues. The CDR3 region has the DNA TGCAGCGTTGCACAGGGTCCGGTGCAGTTCTTC. Encoded protein: CSVAQGPVQFF.

Points on this clone: The identical CDR3 is also encoded by other nucleotide sequences in the sample. The V gene is TRBV4-3, the J gene TRBJ2-3; D is possibly TRBD2 (5 bases). The CDR3 sequence is 13 residues long. V lost 1 base and J 5 bases, leaving 7 bases between the germline ends. Per germline, CDR1 LGHNA and CDR2 YSLEER. CDR3 DNA: TGCGCCAGCAGCCAAGGGGCGGGAGATACGCAGTATTTT. Amino acids: CASSQGAGDTQYF.

This clone was observed a few times. The chain recombines TRBV29-1 with TRBJ2-1; a weak D match, TRBD1 (5 bases). The germline CDR1 and CDR2 sequences are SQVTM and ANQGSEA. Trimming removed 4 bases from V and 8 bases from J, with 12 bases in between. The CDR3 contains 12 residues. CDR3 DNA sequence: TGCAGCGTTGTAACAGGCGTCGATGAGCAGTTCTTC. Translation gives CSVVTGVDEQFF.

The chain links TRBV30 to TRBJ1-1; D is uncertain. Germline CDR1 and CDR2: GTSNPN and SVGIG (reference sequence). This CDR3 contains 12 residues. V shed 3 bases and J shed 10 bases, with 15 bases lying between them. CDR3 coding DNA: TGTGCCTGGAGGGATAGGGATCCAGGAGCTTTCTTT. Its protein product is CAWRDRDPGAFF.

The genes are TRBV7-8 and TRBJ2-5; D may match TRBD1 or TRBD2 (5 bases each). CDR3 size: 15 residues. V was trimmed by 2 bases and J by 2 bases, leaving 12 bases between them. Per the germline V gene, CDR1 is SGHVS and CDR2 is FQNEAQ. Here the CDR3 DNA reads TGTGCCAGCAGCTTACGTCGGTGGGGGCAAGAGACCCAGTACTTC. Translating gives CASSLRRWGQETQYF.

The CDR3 nucleotides are TGCGCCAGCAGCTCGGGAACGGTGGAGGACGAGCAGTACTTC. Protein product: CASSSGTVEDEQYF. The rearrangement uses TRBV5-1 and TRBJ2-7; tentatively, D is TRBD2 (5 bases). The CDR3 extends over 14 amino acids. The germline CDR1 and CDR2 sequences are SGHRS and YFSETQ. V lost 3 bases to trimming and J lost 5 bases, with 15 bases between them.